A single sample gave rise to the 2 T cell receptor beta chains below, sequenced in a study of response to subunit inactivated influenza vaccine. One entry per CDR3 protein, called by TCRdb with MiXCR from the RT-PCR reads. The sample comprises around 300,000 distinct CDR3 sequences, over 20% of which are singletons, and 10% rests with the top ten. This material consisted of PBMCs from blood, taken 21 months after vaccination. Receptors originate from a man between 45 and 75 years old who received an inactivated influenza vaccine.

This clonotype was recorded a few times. The CDR3 spells CASSELGTGYSNQPQHF. In DNA form, the CDR3 reads TGTGCCAGCAGTGAACTCGGGACAGGGTATAGCAATCAGCCCCAGCATTTT. The V call is TRBV6-1, the J call TRBJ1-5, with TRBD1 matching over 9 bases. CDR3 length: 17 residues. The germline V gene encodes CDR1 MNHNS and CDR2 SASEGT. V lost 2 bases, J lost 0 bases, and 5 bases stayed unmatched.

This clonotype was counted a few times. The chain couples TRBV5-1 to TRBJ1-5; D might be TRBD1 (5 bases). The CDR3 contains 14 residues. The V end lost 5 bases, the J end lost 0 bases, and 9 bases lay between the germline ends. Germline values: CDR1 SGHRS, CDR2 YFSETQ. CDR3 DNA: TGCGCCAGCAGAATAGACAGTAGCAATCAGCCCCAGCATTTT. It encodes CASRIDSSNQPQHF.